The 9 T cell receptor beta chains below were found in one sample sequenced in a study of blood T cell repertoires in COVID-19 (dated by TCRdb to the early 2020s). Library creation used the immunoSEQ multiplex PCR assay. TCRdb retrieved this table from immuneACCESS and kept in-frame rearrangements only. Not all clones are present; in checked studies, unresolved V genes account for under half, and no reason is known for the remainder. A total of 70,000 or so clones appear in this sample, about 85% of them only once. Just under 3% of the sample lies in the top ten. The sequenced sample was peripheral blood. The receptors come from an elderly man with acute or convalescent COVID-19.

This rearrangement joins TRBV7-2 to TRBJ2-5; TRBD2 matches at 10 bases. Trimming took 4 bases from V and 5 from J; bases not matched to a gene: 10. From germline, CDR1 is SGHTA and CDR2 FQGNSA. The CDR3 totals 16 residues. The CDR3 reads CASSSFGAGGRETQYF. As DNA, the CDR3 is TGTGCCAGCAGCTCGTTTGGAGCGGGAGGGCGGGAGACCCAGTACTTC.

This clone was counted once. This chain uses TRBV14 with TRBJ1-2; D may be TRBD1 (6 bases). The CDR3 sequence is 17 residues long. Trimming left V 4 bases short and J 0 bases short, with 18 bases between. Germline CDR1 reads SGHDN; CDR2 reads FVKESK. As DNA, the CDR3 is TGTGCCAGCAGCCTCGATTCGTGGGGGGGCCCTAACTATGGCTACACCTTC. Translation: CASSLDSWGGPNYGYTF.

The rearrangement uses TRBV9 and TRBJ2-1, with a tentative D call TRBD2 (6 bases). V lost 3 bases and J 1 base, leaving 11 bases between the germline ends. The CDR3 contains 15 residues. The germline V gene encodes CDR1 SGDLS and CDR2 YYNGEE. The CDR3 loop is CASSGGGGSYNEQFF. DNA for the CDR3: TGTGCCAGCAGCGGCGGTGGGGGGTCCTACAATGAGCAGTTCTTC.

Here the CDR3 reads CASSQSGGVGNTIYF. In nucleotides, the CDR3 is TGCGCCAGCAGTCAATCAGGAGGGGTCGGAAACACCATATATTTT. This chain links TRBV23-1 with TRBJ1-3, with a weak D call TRBD1 (5 bases). TRBV23-1 carries the ORF label, with uncertain function. The CDR3 spans 15 residues. Trimming cost V 0 bases and J 4 bases, with 10 bases left between them.

The chain combines TRBV6-5 with TRBJ1-6; TRBD1 aligns across 7 bases. Germline assignment: CDR1 MNHEY and CDR2 SVGAGI. V lost 2 bases, J lost 4 bases, and 5 bases stayed unmatched. The CDR3 sequence is 16 residues long. CDR3 in DNA: TGTGCCAGCAGTTACGGGGGACAGACTTATAATTCACCCCTCCACTTT. This translates into CASSYGGQTYNSPLHF.

The chain recombines TRBV5-1 with TRBJ2-2, with D possibly matching TRBD1 (6 bases). There are 13 residues in the CDR3. Germline CDR1 reads SGHRS; CDR2 reads YFSETQ. Trimming removed 2 bases from V and 9 bases from J, with 11 bases in between. The CDR3 spells CASSLQGPRELFF. CDR3 DNA sequence: TGCGCCAGCAGCTTACAGGGACCCAGGGAGCTGTTTTTT.

The rearrangement joins TRBV30 to TRBJ1-6; no clear D gene. V lost 1 base and J lost 7, with 8 bases in between. Germline V lookup: CDR1 GTSNPN, CDR2 SVGIG (reference sequence). This CDR3 is built from 13 residues. DNA for the CDR3: TGTGCCTGGAGTGGGACTGTGAATTCACCCCTCCACTTT. Amino acid sequence: CAWSGTVNSPLHF.

The chain uses TRBV2 and TRBJ2-4, with 7 bases that match TRBD1. V dropped 6 bases and J dropped 7; count of bases not matched to a gene: 9. Germline loops: CDR1 SNHLY, CDR2 FYNNEI. The CDR3 has 14 amino acids. DNA for the CDR3: TGTGCCAGCAGACACAGGGGCCCTATGAACATTCAGTACTTC. Its protein is CASRHRGPMNIQYF.

This clone was seen more than once but under ten times. The rearrangement uses TRBV29-1 and TRBJ1-5; TRBD1 matches at 12 bases. CDR3 length: 18 amino acids. The germline gives CDR1 SQVTM, CDR2 ANQGSEA. The V gene end was trimmed by 4 bases and the J gene end by 0 bases; junction bases not matched to a gene: 10. The CDR3 is CSVAVAGTGGLSNQPQHF. DNA for the CDR3: TGCAGCGTTGCCGTAGCCGGGACAGGGGGCCTTAGCAATCAGCCCCAGCATTTT.